The present T cell receptor (beta chain) was sequenced within a study of blood T cell repertoires in COVID-19. The overall study: From the United States, Italy and Spain came samples of acute and convalescent COVID-19. The analysed material was cDNA or gDNA that came from T cells, B-cell-depleted T cells, or PBMCs.

Germline CDR1 LNHDA, CDR2 SQIVND (reference sequence). With 4 bases clipped from V and 6 bases from J, the junction kept 6 bases outside the gene matches. The CDR3 has 14 amino acids. In the original processing: Nucleated cell number was recorded as an estimate derived from reference gene primer amplification. Profiled with immunoSEQ multiplex PCR; TCRdb holds only in-frame clones, not every one. From that table come the V and J calls and clone size; the DNA was used to work out D and trimming. The sample shows some 65,000 clones, approximately 93% of them seen only once. Sequencing was done on a sample of peripheral blood. The chain recombines TRBV19 with TRBJ1-1; 9 positions match TRBD1. This TCR was sampled from a man aged 70 or older with active COVID-19. The CDR3 region is CASSKPGQGSEAFF. For the CDR3, the DNA is TGTGCCAGTAGTAAACCGGGACAGGGTTCTGAAGCTTTCTTT.